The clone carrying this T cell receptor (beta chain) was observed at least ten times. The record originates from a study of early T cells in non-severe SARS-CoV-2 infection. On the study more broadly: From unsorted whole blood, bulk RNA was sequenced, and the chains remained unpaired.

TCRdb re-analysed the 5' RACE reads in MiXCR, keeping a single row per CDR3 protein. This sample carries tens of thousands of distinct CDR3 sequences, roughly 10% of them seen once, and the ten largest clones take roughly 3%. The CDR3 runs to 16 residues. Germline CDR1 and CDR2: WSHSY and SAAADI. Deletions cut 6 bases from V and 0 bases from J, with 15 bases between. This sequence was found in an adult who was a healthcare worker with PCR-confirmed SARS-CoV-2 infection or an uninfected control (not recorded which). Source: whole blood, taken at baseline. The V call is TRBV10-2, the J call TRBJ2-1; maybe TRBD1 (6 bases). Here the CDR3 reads CASRGRSRGSYNEQFF. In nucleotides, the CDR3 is TGCGCCAGCAGGGGAAGGAGCAGGGGCTCCTACAATGAGCAGTTCTTC.